The 31 T cell receptor beta chains given below trace back to one sample, sequenced in a study of blood T cell repertoires in COVID-19 (dated by TCRdb to 2020 to 2021). The method was the immunoSEQ multiplex PCR assay. TCRdb re-hosts the immuneACCESS table, in-frame sequences only. Its copies lack some clones; in the studies checked, an unresolved V gene accounts for under half of them, and the cause for the rest is not known. This sample is represented by 350,000 to 500,000 clones; approximately 91% of them were singletons. 1.4% of the sample lies in the top ten. Sequencing input: PBMCs or T cells enriched from blood (not recorded which). Every receptor here comes from a woman aged 18-29 years who had been exposed to COVID-19.

J is TRBJ1-6 and V is TRBV5-1, with D perhaps matching TRBD1 (6 bases). From germline, CDR1 is SGHRS and CDR2 YFSETQ. V dropped 0 bases and J dropped 9 bases, with 13 bases sitting between them. This CDR3 contains 15 residues. The CDR3 nucleotides read TGCGCCAGCAGCTTGGTTGGGGAAGGGGGTTCACCCCTCCACTTT. It specifies CASSLVGEGGSPLHF. The full variable domain, completed using reference TRBV5-1 and TRBJ1-6, is KAGVTQTPRYLIKTRGQQVTLSCSPISGHRSVSWYQQTPGQGLQFLFEYFSETQRNKGNFPGRFSGRQFSNSRSEMNVSTLELGDSALYLCASSLVGEGGSPLHFGNGTRLTVT.

Only one count was recorded for this clone. The V call is TRBV11-1, the J call TRBJ1-5; no clear D gene. V lost 3 bases and J lost 5, with 8 bases in between. Germline CDR1 and CDR2: SGHAT and FQDESV (reference sequence). CDR3 length: 13 residues. The CDR3 protein is CASSFGPHQPQHF. CDR3 nucleotides: TGTGCCAGCAGCTTTGGCCCCCATCAGCCCCAGCATTTT.

This clone was counted a single time. The chain links TRBV12-2 to TRBJ2-7; the table's D gene call, TRBD1, was not cross checked with the DNA. TRBV12-2 is deemed a pseudogene. This CDR3 has 15 amino acids. Written as DNA, the CDR3 is TGTGCAAGTCGCTTACTGGAGGGGGCTAAATACGAGCAGTACTTC. It is translated as CASRLLEGAKYEQYF.

V is TRBV14 and J is TRBJ2-1; no firm D call. Per germline, CDR1 SGHDN and CDR2 FVKESK. Trimming pared 1 base from V and 9 bases from J, leaving 10 bases between. The CDR3 length is 13 residues. The CDR3 coding sequence is TGTGCCAGCAGCCAAGTCGGGTCTAGTGAGCAGTTCTTC. The encoded protein is CASSQVGSSEQFF.

Details on this clone: One end of the junction varies from germline; a read error may be responsible. The V call is TRBV28, the J call TRBJ2-3, with TRBD2 as a possible D gene (5 bases). Germline CDR1 reads MDHEN; CDR2 reads SYDVKM. There are 15 residues in the CDR3. The CDR3 sequence is CVSVGRLASTDTQYF. The CDR3, as DNA: TGTGTCAGCGTGGGCCGCCTAGCTAGCACAGATACGCAGTATTTT.

The chain is built from TRBV7-2 and TRBJ1-4; 9 nucleotides align to TRBD1. This CDR3 has 15 amino acids. The V and J ends lost 0 bases and 8 bases, in that order; junction bases with no gene match: 4. CDR1 is SGHTA, CDR2 FQGNSA, per germline. The CDR3 DNA reads as TGTGCCAGCAGCTTAGCAAGGACAGGGGAGGAAAAACTGTTTTTT. Amino acids: CASSLARTGEEKLFF.

V and J are TRBV6-5 and TRBJ1-1; TRBD1 aligns across 10 bases. V lost 2 bases, J lost 4 bases, and 1 base stayed unmatched. The CDR3 runs to 14 residues. Germline CDR1 MNHEY, CDR2 SVGAGI. The CDR3 is CASSYRTGGTEAFF. The CDR3 DNA sequence: TGTGCCAGCAGTTACAGGACAGGGGGCACTGAAGCTTTCTTT.

In the case of this clone: This same CDR3 is encoded by further DNA sequences in the sample. The rearrangement joins TRBV29-1 to TRBJ1-1; 7 bases are shared with TRBD1. Germline V gives CDR1 SQVTM, CDR2 ANQGSEA. V shed 5 bases, J shed 7 bases, and the junction held 1 base outside the gene matches. This CDR3 has 10 residues. CDR3 DNA sequence: TGCAGCGTTAGGGACAGTGAAGCTTTCTTT. It translates to CSVRDSEAFF.

This clone came up once. V and J are TRBV2 and TRBJ1-2; D is ambiguous. The germline gives CDR1 SNHLY, CDR2 FYNNEI. The CDR3 length is 14 residues. V lost 4 bases, J lost 2 bases, and 11 bases lay in between. This CDR3 is CASSVRQTNYGYTF. The CDR3 DNA reads as TGTGCCAGCAGTGTAAGGCAGACAAACTATGGCTACACCTTC.

CDR3 nucleotide sequence: TGTGCCAGCAGCTTTCCCCGCAGCGGGGGCTCCACGGCCGGGGAGCTGTTTTTT. Amino acid sequence: CASSFPRSGGSTAGELFF. This chain links TRBV7-9 with TRBJ2-2; TRBD2 agrees at 8 bases. Trimming at V came to 3 bases and at J to 6 bases, leaving 15 bases not matched to a gene. Looked up from germline, CDR1 is SEHNR and CDR2 is FQNEAQ (reference sequence). The CDR3 totals 18 residues. Full variable domain (remainder filled in from reference TRBV7-9 and TRBJ2-2): DTGVSQNPRHKITKRGQNVTFRCDPISEHNRLYWYRQTLGQGPEFLTYFQNEAQLEKSRLLSDRFSAERPKGSFSTLEIQRTEQGDSAMYLCASSFPRSGGSTAGELFFGEGSRLTVL.

On this clone itself: Within the sample, other DNA sequences also encode this same CDR3. This chain links TRBV28 with TRBJ1-2; 7 bases are a match to TRBD1. Germline V gene data show CDR1 as MDHEN and CDR2 as SYDVKM. The CDR3 extends over 13 amino acids. Germline trimming cut 3 bases from V and 4 bases from J; bases unmatched to any gene: 2. The CDR3, as DNA: TGTGCCAGCAGTTTGAGGACAGGCTATGGCTACACCTTC. Its translation: CASSLRTGYGYTF.

CDR3 bases: TGTGCCAGCAGCTTGGAGTACTTACGGGGGGCCTACGAGCAGTACTTC. This codes for CASSLEYLRGAYEQYF. J is TRBJ2-7 and V is TRBV5-5; TRBD2 aligns across 7 bases. The junction had 8 bases not matched to a gene; V was cut back by 0 bases and J by 2 bases. The CDR3 has 16 amino acids. CDR1 and CDR2 from the germline V gene are SGHKS and YYEKEE (reference sequence).

The rearrangement uses TRBV7-9 and TRBJ1-1; weak D call: TRBD1 (5 bases). Germline V lookup: CDR1 SEHNR, CDR2 FQNEAQ (reference sequence). V was clipped by 7 bases and J by 6 bases, with 18 bases between them. The CDR3 sequence is 14 residues long. The chain's CDR3 is CASIAAGGNSEAFF. The CDR3 nucleotides read TGTGCCAGCATCGCGGCGGGGGGAAACTCTGAAGCTTTCTTT.

V is TRBV24-1 and J is TRBJ2-1, with 10 bases fitting TRBD1. The CDR3 has 16 amino acids. V lost 4 bases, J lost 8 bases, and 10 bases stayed unmatched. Germline CDR1 and CDR2: KGHDR and SFDVKD. The DNA of the CDR3 is TGTGCCACCAGTGAGGGACCGGGACAGGGGTTTCATGAGCAGTTCTTC. This sequence encodes CATSEGPGQGFHEQFF.

This clone occurred once. The chain combines TRBV27 with TRBJ1-5; 9 nucleotides line up with TRBD1. Trimming took 5 bases from V and 6 from J; bases not matched to a gene: 2. From germline, CDR1 is MNHEY and CDR2 SMNVEV (reference sequence). This CDR3 contains 13 residues. Here the CDR3 reads CASSGTGFQPQHF. In nucleotides, the CDR3 is TGTGCCAGCAGTGGGACAGGGTTTCAGCCCCAGCATTTT.

The chain employs TRBV9 and TRBJ2-1; D gene ambiguous. Between the trimmed V and J ends, which lost 0 bases and 6 bases, there was a span of 13 bases. CDR3 length: 15 residues. Germline values: CDR1 SGDLS, CDR2 YYNGEE. The CDR3 protein is CASSVDAGRSNEQFF. The CDR3 DNA follows: TGTGCCAGCAGCGTAGACGCAGGCAGGTCCAATGAGCAGTTCTTC.

This chain connects TRBV9 to TRBJ2-1; 7 bases align to TRBD2. From germline, CDR1 is SGDLS and CDR2 YYNGEE. Trimming cost V 2 bases and J 7 bases; bases outside gene matches: 15. The CDR3 has 17 amino acids. Here the CDR3 reads CASSVSTSLERKNEQFF. The CDR3, as DNA: TGTGCCAGCAGCGTCTCGACTAGCCTGGAGAGGAAAAATGAGCAGTTCTTC. Supplemented by reference TRBV9 and TRBJ2-1, the full variable domain reads DSGVTQTPKHLITATGQRVTLRCSPRSGDLSVYWYQQSLDQGLQFLIQYYNGEERAKGNILERFSAQQFPDLHSELNLSSLELGDSALYFCASSVSTSLERKNEQFFGPGTRLTVL.

The gene calls are TRBV29-1 and TRBJ1-5; a weak D match, TRBD1 (5 bases). V was trimmed by 4 bases and J by 3 bases, leaving 10 bases between them. CDR1 SQVTM and CDR2 ANQGSEA come from the germline V gene. The CDR3 runs 13 residues. The CDR3 reads CSVVWGDNQPQHF. As DNA, the CDR3 is TGCAGCGTTGTTTGGGGCGACAATCAGCCCCAGCATTTT.

The chain links TRBV5-1 to TRBJ2-5, with D perhaps matching TRBD2 (6 bases). The V gene lost 0 bases and the J gene lost 7 bases, with 16 bases spanning the gap. Germline lookup yields CDR1 SGHRS and CDR2 YFSETQ. The CDR3 contains 15 residues. The CDR3 region has the DNA TGCGCCAGCAGCTTGGATTGGAGCGGGTCCGGGACCCAGTACTTC. Translation gives CASSLDWSGSGTQYF.

CDR3 sequence reads: CASSWDSSGNTIYF. The CDR3 bases are TGTGCCAGCAGTTGGGACAGCTCTGGAAACACCATATATTTT. V is TRBV6-6 and J is TRBJ1-3; 7 bases fit TRBD1. Germline V lookup: CDR1 MNHNY, CDR2 SVGAGI (reference sequence). Germline trimming cut 4 bases from V and 0 bases from J; bases unmatched to any gene: 0. This CDR3 is 14 amino acids long.

The chain carries TRBV18 and TRBJ2-7; 10 nucleotides align to TRBD1. CDR3 length: 16 residues. CDR1 and CDR2 from the germline V gene are KGHSH and LQKENI. V lost 4 bases to trimming and J lost 4 bases; unmatched junction nucleotides: 10. The CDR3 nucleotides are TGTGCCAGCTCACTACAGACAGGGGGCGCGCCATACGAGCAGTACTTC. Its protein is CASSLQTGGAPYEQYF. The whole variable domain, filled in from reference TRBV18 and TRBJ2-7, reads NAGVMQNPRHLVRRRGQEARLRCSPMKGHSHVYWYRQLPEEGLKFMVYLQKENIIDESGMPKERFSAEFPKEGPSILRIQQVVRGDSAAYFCASSLQTGGAPYEQYFGPGTRLTVT.

The CDR3 DNA reads as TGTGCCATCTTAGGGGATCCCTACAATGAGCAGTTCTTC. As protein: CAILGDPYNEQFF. The V call is TRBV10-3, the J call TRBJ2-1; tentative D call: TRBD1 (5 bases). V gave up 8 bases and J gave up 2 bases, with 10 bases separating them. The CDR3 covers 13 residues. CDR1 ENHRY and CDR2 SYGVKD come from the germline V gene.

The J gene is TRBJ1-3, the V gene TRBV5-1; TRBD1 matches at 7 bases. CDR3 size: 16 residues. The J segment lost 0 bases and the V segment lost 5 bases, leaving 8 bases of the junction unmatched. Germline CDR1 is SGHRS and CDR2 is YFSETQ. CDR3 coding DNA: TGCGCCAGCAGTATCACTACAGGGGCCTCTGGAAACACCATATATTTT. Translated, it gives CASSITTGASGNTIYF.

The chain recombines TRBV15 with TRBJ2-1, with 10 bases lining up with TRBD1. Germline V gene sequence: CDR1 LNHNV, CDR2 YYDKDF (reference sequence). V dropped 5 bases and J dropped 4; count of bases not matched to a gene: 8. The CDR3 sequence is 16 residues long. The CDR3 region is CATSVKGQGMYNEQFF. CDR3 in DNA: TGTGCCACCAGCGTAAAGGGACAGGGGATGTACAATGAGCAGTTCTTC.

The genes are TRBV11-2 and TRBJ1-2; D gene unclear. CDR1 is SGHAT and CDR2 is FQNNGV in the germline V gene. This CDR3 has 13 residues. The V gene lost 5 bases and the J gene lost 1 base, with 8 bases spanning the gap. The CDR3 reads CASSPRHNYGYTF. The CDR3 nucleotides are TGTGCCAGCAGCCCGAGACATAACTATGGCTACACCTTC.

This chain uses TRBV18 with TRBJ2-7; 10 bases match TRBD1. Germline V lookup: CDR1 KGHSH, CDR2 LQKENI. The CDR3 runs to 18 residues. V was clipped by 3 bases and J by 6 bases; unmatched bases: 17. CDR3 nucleotides: TGTGCCAGCTCACCGCTATCCGGTCGGGAGACAGGGGGCAGCGAGCAGTACTTC. It specifies CASSPLSGRETGGSEQYF.

The chain uses TRBV6-5 and TRBJ2-7; TRBD1 might be the D (5 bases). The V gene lost 6 bases and the J gene lost 0 bases, with 15 bases spanning the gap. The CDR3 runs 15 residues. Looked up from germline, CDR1 is MNHEY and CDR2 is SVGAGI. The CDR3 DNA reads as TGTGCCAGCAGCCCGACAGTTACCAGCTCCTACGAGCAGTACTTC. Translated, it gives CASSPTVTSSYEQYF.

The chain combines TRBV4-3 with TRBJ2-3; 8 bases agree with TRBD1. Unmatched junction bases numbered 7, after V lost 0 bases and J lost 5 bases. Germline V CDR1 and CDR2: LGHNA, YSLEER. The CDR3 consists of 16 residues. The DNA for the CDR3 is TGCGCCAGCAGCCAAGAACGGGCAGGGGGCGGAGATACGCAGTATTTT. The encoded protein is CASSQERAGGGDTQYF.

The V gene is TRBV7-5, the J gene TRBJ1-5; the table's D call of TRBD1 was not tested on the DNA. TRBV7-5 is flagged as a pseudogene. The CDR3 sequence is 16 residues long. DNA of the CDR3: TGTGCCAGAAGCTTAGCGTGGTACAGGGGAGATCAGCCCCAGCATTTT. Translated: CARSLAWYRGDQPQHF.

This chain links TRBV28 with TRBJ2-3, with a tentative D call TRBD1 (6 bases). CDR1 and CDR2 from the germline V gene are MDHEN and SYDVKM. The V end was cut by 6 bases, the J end by 2 bases, with 12 bases between. The CDR3 has 14 amino acids. The CDR3 protein is CASSKDRSTDTQYF. DNA for the CDR3: TGTGCCAGCAGCAAGGACAGATCCACAGATACGCAGTATTTT.

The chain combines TRBV25-1 with TRBJ2-1; 7 nucleotides line up with TRBD1. CDR1 MGHDK and CDR2 SYGVNS come from the germline V gene. V dropped 3 bases and J dropped 8; count of bases not matched to a gene: 7. This CDR3 has 14 amino acids. CDR3 bases: TGTGCCAGCAGTGACCCGTGGGGACAGTATGAGCAGTTCTTC. Its translation is CASSDPWGQYEQFF.